These 10 T cell receptor beta chains originate from one sample sequenced in a study of vaccination effects on CD4 cells after COVID-19. Ahead of sequencing, the ViraFEST assay grew antigen-specific CD4+ T cells using viral peptide pools. Culturing for roughly 9 days preceded CD4+ T cell isolation. Of the BNT162b2 and mRNA-1273 vaccines, participants received two doses of one or the other. Sequencing was performed with immunoSEQ multiplex PCR; in TCRdb, only in-frame clones are kept and a portion is missing. The data contain fewer than 40,000 clones, about 80% of them singletons. These TCRs are of unknown antigen specificity. The sample here was CD4+ T cells from PBMCs cultured with HCoV-NL63 spike peptides, taken after COVID-19 vaccination. Every receptor here comes from a human donor who received a COVID-19 vaccine. Some clones in this sample may be carry-over from other donors' samples.

This chain joins TRBV12-3 or TRBV12-4 and TRBJ1-5; D is ambiguous. The CDR3 consists of 12 residues. V was cut by 6 bases and J by 4 bases, with 7 bases left in between. The CDR3: CASRNDNQPQHF. The DNA of the CDR3 is TGTGCCAGCAGAAACGATAATCAGCCCCAGCATTTT.

This chain links TRBV18 with TRBJ1-1, with D hard to call. The germline V and J ends were trimmed by 3 bases and 2 bases, with 7 bases remaining between them. From germline, CDR1 is KGHSH and CDR2 LQKENI. The CDR3 length is 13 residues. The CDR3: CASSPAPNTEAFF. The CDR3 region has the DNA TGTGCCAGCTCACCGGCGCCTAACACTGAAGCTTTCTTT. Drawing the rest from reference TRBV18 and TRBJ1-1, the complete variable domain is NAGVMQNPRHLVRRRGQEARLRCSPMKGHSHVYWYRQLPEEGLKFMVYLQKENIIDESGMPKERFSAEFPKEGPSILRIQQVVRGDSAAYFCASSPAPNTEAFFGQGTRLTVV.

This clone appeared a few times. DNA of the CDR3: TGTGCCAGTAGTCCGGGACAGGGTGCGAACACCGGGGAGCTGTTTTTT. Its translation: CASSPGQGANTGELFF. V and J are TRBV19 and TRBJ2-2; 9 nucleotides agree with TRBD1. Germline V CDR1 and CDR2: LNHDA, SQIVND (reference sequence). V shed 5 bases and J 0 bases; nucleotides not matched to a gene: 4. The CDR3 is made up of 16 amino acids. Drawing the rest from reference TRBV19 and TRBJ2-2, the complete variable domain is DGGITQSPKYLFRKEGQNVTLSCEQNLNHDAMYWYRQDPGQGLRLIYYSQIVNDFQKGDIAEGYSVSREKKESFPLTVTSAQKNPTAFYLCASSPGQGANTGELFFGEGSRLTVL.

The J gene is TRBJ2-5, the V gene TRBV5-4; D may be TRBD1 (5 bases). Germline V lookup: CDR1 SGHNT, CDR2 YYREEE (reference sequence). This CDR3 has 16 amino acids. V was pared by 3 bases and J by 4 bases, with 19 bases between. This CDR3 reads CASSSARDLGAETQYF. The CDR3 nucleotides are TGTGCCAGCAGCTCCGCGCGAGATTTAGGGGCAGAGACCCAGTACTTC.

The rearrangement joins TRBV24-1 to TRBJ2-1, with 8 bases lining up with TRBD2. With V trimmed by 0 bases and J by 3 bases, 6 bases remained unmatched. The CDR3 has 17 residues. Per germline, CDR1 KGHDR and CDR2 SFDVKD. CDR3 sequence (DNA): TGTGCCACCAGTGATTTGACGGGGGGGCGTGACTACAATGAGCAGTTCTTC. Translating gives CATSDLTGGRDYNEQFF.

The rearrangement links TRBV5-5 to TRBJ1-2; 8 bases agree with TRBD1. This CDR3 has 13 amino acids. Germline CDR1 is SGHKS and CDR2 is YYEKEE (reference sequence). V shed 5 bases, J shed 3 bases, and the junction held 3 bases outside the gene matches. CDR3 amino acids: CASRDRVDYGYTF. The CDR3 DNA sequence: TGTGCCAGCAGGGACAGGGTCGACTATGGCTACACCTTC.

The DNA of the CDR3 is TGTGCCTGGGGGATACGTGAAAAACTGTTTTTT. Amino acid sequence: CAWGIREKLFF. The chain carries TRBV30 and TRBJ1-4, with unresolved D. Germline V CDR1 and CDR2: GTSNPN, SVGIG (reference sequence). V was trimmed by 5 bases and J by 7 bases, leaving 8 bases between them. This CDR3 is built from 11 residues.

The gene calls are TRBV5-5 and TRBJ1-1; D possibly corresponds to TRBD1 (5 bases). Germline V gives CDR1 SGHKS, CDR2 YYEKEE (reference sequence). This CDR3 has 15 residues. Deletions cut 3 bases from V and 0 bases from J, with 12 bases between. The CDR3 DNA sequence: TGTGCCAGCAGCTGGGACCGAGACATGAACACTGAAGCTTTCTTT. It codes for CASSWDRDMNTEAFF.

This rearrangement joins TRBV19 to TRBJ1-3; D gene uncertain. The CDR3 consists of 15 residues. V was shortened by 6 bases and J by 0 bases, with 12 bases between the two germline ends. CDR1 and CDR2 (germline): LNHDA, SQIVND (reference sequence). The CDR3, as DNA: TGTGCCAGTAGCCCGACTGATATCTCTGGAAACACCATATATTTT. Amino acid sequence: CASSPTDISGNTIYF.

This clone showed up just a few times. The genes are TRBV7-9 and TRBJ1-6; a weak D match, TRBD1 (5 bases). CDR1 SEHNR and CDR2 FQNEAQ come from the germline V gene (reference sequence). The ends were cut back, 4 bases at V and 5 bases at J, with 12 bases in the middle. This CDR3 region has 15 residues. The CDR3 reads CASSSRDGNNSPLHF. For the CDR3, the DNA is TGTGCCAGCAGCTCCCGGGACGGCAATAATTCACCCCTCCACTTT.